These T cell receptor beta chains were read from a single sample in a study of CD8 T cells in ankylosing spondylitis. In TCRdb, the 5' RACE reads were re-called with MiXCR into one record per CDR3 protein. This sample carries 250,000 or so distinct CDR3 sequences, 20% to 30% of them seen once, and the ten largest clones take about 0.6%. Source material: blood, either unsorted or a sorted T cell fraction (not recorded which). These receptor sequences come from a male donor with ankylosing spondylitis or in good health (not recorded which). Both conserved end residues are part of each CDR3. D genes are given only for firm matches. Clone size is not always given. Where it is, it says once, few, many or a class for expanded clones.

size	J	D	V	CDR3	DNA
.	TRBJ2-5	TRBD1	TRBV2	CATERSRTGAGTQYF	TGTGCCACCGAAAGATCCAGGACAGGGGCGGGTACCCAGTACTTC
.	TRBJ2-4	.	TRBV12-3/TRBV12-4	CACSFTIGGSHLAKNIQYF	TGTGCCTGCAGTTTCACTATTGGGGGCAGCCACTTAGCCAAAAACATTCAGTACTTC
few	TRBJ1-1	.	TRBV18	CASSPGPDTEAFF	TGTGCCAGCTCACCGGGGCCGGACACTGAAGCTTTCTTT
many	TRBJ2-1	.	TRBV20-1	CSARPLGHTNNEQFF	TGCAGTGCTAGACCATTGGGACACACAAACAATGAGCAGTTCTTC
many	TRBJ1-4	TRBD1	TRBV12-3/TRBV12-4	CATSRGGDEKLFF	TGTGCCACCTCCAGGGGGGGGGATGAAAAACTGTTTTTT
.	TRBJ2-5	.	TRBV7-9	CASSPVSGPGETQYF	TGTGCCAGCAGCCCAGTTTCAGGGCCGGGAGAGACCCAGTACTTC
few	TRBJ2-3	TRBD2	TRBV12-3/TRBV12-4	CASSLVLAGTTDTQYF	TGTGCCAGCAGTTTAGTACTAGCGGGGACCACAGATACGCAGTATTTT
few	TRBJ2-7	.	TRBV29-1	CSVVGDSYEQYF	TGCAGCGTTGTGGGGGACTCCTACGAGCAGTACTTC
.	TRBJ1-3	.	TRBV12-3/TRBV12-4	CASSKRAVSGNTIYF	TGTGCCAGCAGTAAGCGGGCGGTCTCTGGAAACACCATATATTTT
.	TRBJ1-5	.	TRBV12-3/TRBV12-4	CASSLDGRYQPQHF	TGTGCCAGCAGTTTAGACGGGCGGTATCAGCCCCAGCATTTT
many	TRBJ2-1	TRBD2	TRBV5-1	CASSLSAGGPSEQFF	TGCGCCAGCAGCTTGAGCGCGGGGGGGCCCTCTGAGCAGTTCTTC
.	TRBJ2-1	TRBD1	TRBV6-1	CASNKPGQGNEQFF	TGTGCCAGCAATAAGCCGGGACAGGGGAATGAGCAGTTCTTC
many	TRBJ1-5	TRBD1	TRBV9	CASSVGGGQVYQPQHF	TGTGCCAGCAGCGTAGGGGGTGGACAGGTCTATCAGCCCCAGCATTTT
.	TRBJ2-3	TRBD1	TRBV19	CASSRGQGNVQYF	TGTGCCAGTAGCCGGGGACAGGGGAACGTGCAGTATTTT
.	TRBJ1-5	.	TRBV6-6	CASAGIFDQPQHF	TGTGCCAGCGCAGGGATTTTTGATCAGCCCCAGCATTTT
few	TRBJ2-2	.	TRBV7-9	CASSSGISTGELFF	TGTGCCAGCAGCTCAGGGATCTCAACCGGGGAGCTGTTTTTT
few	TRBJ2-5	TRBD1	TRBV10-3	CAISDLGQGSYQETQYF	TGTGCCATCAGTGATTTAGGACAGGGCTCGTACCAAGAGACCCAGTACTTC
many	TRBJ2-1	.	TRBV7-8	CASSLLRDPSSDEQFF	TGTGCCAGCAGCTTATTGCGGGATCCTAGTTCGGATGAGCAGTTCTTC
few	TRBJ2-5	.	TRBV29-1	CSVENRAGSETQYF	TGCAGCGTTGAGAACCGGGCAGGGTCGGAGACCCAGTACTTC
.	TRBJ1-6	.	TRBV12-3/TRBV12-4	CASSFEQANSPLHF	TGTGCCAGCAGTTTCGAGCAGGCTAATTCACCCCTCCACTTT
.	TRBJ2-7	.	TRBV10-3	CAISEDRGWEQYF	TGTGCCATCAGTGAGGACCGGGGTTGGGAGCAGTACTTC
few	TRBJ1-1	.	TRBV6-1	CASSPSRGMNTEAFF	TGTGCCAGCAGCCCGAGTCGGGGAATGAACACTGAAGCTTTCTTT
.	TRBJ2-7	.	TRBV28	CASSLFGRQYF	TGTGCCAGCAGTTTATTTGGGAGGCAGTACTTC
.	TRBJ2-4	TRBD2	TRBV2	CASKLSGLAKNIQYF	TGTGCCAGCAAGCTTAGCGGGTTAGCCAAAAACATTCAGTACTTC
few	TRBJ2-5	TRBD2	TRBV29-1	CSVDSGGLGETQYF	TGCAGCGTTGATAGCGGGGGGTTAGGAGAGACCCAGTACTTC
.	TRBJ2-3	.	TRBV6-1	CASSEGRSWSRSTDTQYF	TGTGCCAGCAGTGAAGGGAGATCGTGGAGTCGGAGCACAGATACGCAGTATTTT
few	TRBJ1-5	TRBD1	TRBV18	CASSPPGQPWGQPQHF	TGTGCCAGCTCACCACCGGGACAGCCATGGGGGCAGCCCCAGCATTTT
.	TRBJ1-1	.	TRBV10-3	CAISEPRGGIDTEAFF	TGTGCCATCAGTGAGCCTAGGGGGGGTATTGACACTGAAGCTTTCTTT
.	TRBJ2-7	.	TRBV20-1	CSASYYAANLEQYF	TGCAGTGCTAGTTATTATGCCGCGAATTTGGAGCAGTACTTC
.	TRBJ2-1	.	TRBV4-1	CASRRPGVPSSYNEQFF	TGCGCCAGCAGGCGCCCCGGGGTCCCTAGCTCCTACAATGAGCAGTTCTTC
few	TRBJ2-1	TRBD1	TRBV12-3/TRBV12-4	CASSRTGTGYYNEQFF	TGTGCCAGCAGTCGTACCGGGACAGGGTACTACAATGAGCAGTTCTTC
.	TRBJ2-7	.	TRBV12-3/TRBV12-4	CASLDTGDYEQYF	TGTGCCAGCCTCGACACAGGAGACTACGAGCAGTACTTC
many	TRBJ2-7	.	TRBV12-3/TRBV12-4	CASSYPTGQIYEQYF	TGTGCCAGCAGTTACCCCACCGGACAGATCTACGAGCAGTACTTC
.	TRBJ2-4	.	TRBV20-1	CSAPPGGVAKNIQNF	TGCAGTGCTCCCCCCGGAGGGGTAGCCAAAAACATTCAGAACTTC
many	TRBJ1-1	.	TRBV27	CASRVQGGETEAFF	TGTGCCAGCAGGGTACAGGGAGGAGAGACTGAAGCTTTCTTT
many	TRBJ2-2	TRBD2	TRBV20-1	CSAKPGLEDTGELFF	TGCAGTGCTAAGCCGGGACTAGAAGACACCGGGGAGCTGTTTTTT
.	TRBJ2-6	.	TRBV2	CASSSERGANVLTF	TGTGCCAGCAGTTCCGAACGGGGGGCCAACGTCCTGACTTTC
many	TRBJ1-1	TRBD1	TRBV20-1	CSAWPRGLRAFF	TGCAGTGCCTGGCCCAGGGGGCTGAGGGCTTTCTTT
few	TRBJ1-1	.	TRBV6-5	CASSYSSQMNTEAFF	TGTGCCAGCAGTTACTCGTCACAGATGAACACTGAAGCTTTCTTT
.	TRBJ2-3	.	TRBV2	CASGFATDTQYF	TGTGCCAGCGGTTTTGCCACAGATACGCAGTATTTT
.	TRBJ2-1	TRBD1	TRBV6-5	CASSYDRVSYNEQFF	TGTGCCAGCAGTTACGACAGGGTCTCCTACAATGAGCAGTTCTTC
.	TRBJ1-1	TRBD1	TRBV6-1	CASSFFAGGAGTEAFF	TGTGCCAGCAGCTTTTTCGCAGGGGGCGCGGGAACTGAAGCTTTCTTT
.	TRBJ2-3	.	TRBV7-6	CASSSGVSVTDTQYF	TGTGCCAGCAGCTCCGGGGTGTCTGTCACAGATACGCAGTATTTT
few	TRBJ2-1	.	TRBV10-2	CASRNRYNEQFF	TGCGCCAGCAGGAACAGGTACAATGAGCAGTTCTTC
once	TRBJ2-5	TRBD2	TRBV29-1	CSGKRGGETQYF	TGCAGCGGGAAGCGGGGAGGAGAGACCCAGTACTTC
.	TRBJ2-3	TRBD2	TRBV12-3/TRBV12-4	CASSLSGGDTDTQYF	TGTGCCAGCAGTCTCAGCGGGGGGGACACAGATACGCAGTATTTT
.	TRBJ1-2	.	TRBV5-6	CASSPVTDYYGYTF	TGTGCCAGCAGCCCAGTCACCGACTACTATGGCTACACCTTC
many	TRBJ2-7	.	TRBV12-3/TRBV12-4	CASSSGHHEQYF	TGTGCCAGCAGTTCTGGACACCACGAGCAGTACTTC